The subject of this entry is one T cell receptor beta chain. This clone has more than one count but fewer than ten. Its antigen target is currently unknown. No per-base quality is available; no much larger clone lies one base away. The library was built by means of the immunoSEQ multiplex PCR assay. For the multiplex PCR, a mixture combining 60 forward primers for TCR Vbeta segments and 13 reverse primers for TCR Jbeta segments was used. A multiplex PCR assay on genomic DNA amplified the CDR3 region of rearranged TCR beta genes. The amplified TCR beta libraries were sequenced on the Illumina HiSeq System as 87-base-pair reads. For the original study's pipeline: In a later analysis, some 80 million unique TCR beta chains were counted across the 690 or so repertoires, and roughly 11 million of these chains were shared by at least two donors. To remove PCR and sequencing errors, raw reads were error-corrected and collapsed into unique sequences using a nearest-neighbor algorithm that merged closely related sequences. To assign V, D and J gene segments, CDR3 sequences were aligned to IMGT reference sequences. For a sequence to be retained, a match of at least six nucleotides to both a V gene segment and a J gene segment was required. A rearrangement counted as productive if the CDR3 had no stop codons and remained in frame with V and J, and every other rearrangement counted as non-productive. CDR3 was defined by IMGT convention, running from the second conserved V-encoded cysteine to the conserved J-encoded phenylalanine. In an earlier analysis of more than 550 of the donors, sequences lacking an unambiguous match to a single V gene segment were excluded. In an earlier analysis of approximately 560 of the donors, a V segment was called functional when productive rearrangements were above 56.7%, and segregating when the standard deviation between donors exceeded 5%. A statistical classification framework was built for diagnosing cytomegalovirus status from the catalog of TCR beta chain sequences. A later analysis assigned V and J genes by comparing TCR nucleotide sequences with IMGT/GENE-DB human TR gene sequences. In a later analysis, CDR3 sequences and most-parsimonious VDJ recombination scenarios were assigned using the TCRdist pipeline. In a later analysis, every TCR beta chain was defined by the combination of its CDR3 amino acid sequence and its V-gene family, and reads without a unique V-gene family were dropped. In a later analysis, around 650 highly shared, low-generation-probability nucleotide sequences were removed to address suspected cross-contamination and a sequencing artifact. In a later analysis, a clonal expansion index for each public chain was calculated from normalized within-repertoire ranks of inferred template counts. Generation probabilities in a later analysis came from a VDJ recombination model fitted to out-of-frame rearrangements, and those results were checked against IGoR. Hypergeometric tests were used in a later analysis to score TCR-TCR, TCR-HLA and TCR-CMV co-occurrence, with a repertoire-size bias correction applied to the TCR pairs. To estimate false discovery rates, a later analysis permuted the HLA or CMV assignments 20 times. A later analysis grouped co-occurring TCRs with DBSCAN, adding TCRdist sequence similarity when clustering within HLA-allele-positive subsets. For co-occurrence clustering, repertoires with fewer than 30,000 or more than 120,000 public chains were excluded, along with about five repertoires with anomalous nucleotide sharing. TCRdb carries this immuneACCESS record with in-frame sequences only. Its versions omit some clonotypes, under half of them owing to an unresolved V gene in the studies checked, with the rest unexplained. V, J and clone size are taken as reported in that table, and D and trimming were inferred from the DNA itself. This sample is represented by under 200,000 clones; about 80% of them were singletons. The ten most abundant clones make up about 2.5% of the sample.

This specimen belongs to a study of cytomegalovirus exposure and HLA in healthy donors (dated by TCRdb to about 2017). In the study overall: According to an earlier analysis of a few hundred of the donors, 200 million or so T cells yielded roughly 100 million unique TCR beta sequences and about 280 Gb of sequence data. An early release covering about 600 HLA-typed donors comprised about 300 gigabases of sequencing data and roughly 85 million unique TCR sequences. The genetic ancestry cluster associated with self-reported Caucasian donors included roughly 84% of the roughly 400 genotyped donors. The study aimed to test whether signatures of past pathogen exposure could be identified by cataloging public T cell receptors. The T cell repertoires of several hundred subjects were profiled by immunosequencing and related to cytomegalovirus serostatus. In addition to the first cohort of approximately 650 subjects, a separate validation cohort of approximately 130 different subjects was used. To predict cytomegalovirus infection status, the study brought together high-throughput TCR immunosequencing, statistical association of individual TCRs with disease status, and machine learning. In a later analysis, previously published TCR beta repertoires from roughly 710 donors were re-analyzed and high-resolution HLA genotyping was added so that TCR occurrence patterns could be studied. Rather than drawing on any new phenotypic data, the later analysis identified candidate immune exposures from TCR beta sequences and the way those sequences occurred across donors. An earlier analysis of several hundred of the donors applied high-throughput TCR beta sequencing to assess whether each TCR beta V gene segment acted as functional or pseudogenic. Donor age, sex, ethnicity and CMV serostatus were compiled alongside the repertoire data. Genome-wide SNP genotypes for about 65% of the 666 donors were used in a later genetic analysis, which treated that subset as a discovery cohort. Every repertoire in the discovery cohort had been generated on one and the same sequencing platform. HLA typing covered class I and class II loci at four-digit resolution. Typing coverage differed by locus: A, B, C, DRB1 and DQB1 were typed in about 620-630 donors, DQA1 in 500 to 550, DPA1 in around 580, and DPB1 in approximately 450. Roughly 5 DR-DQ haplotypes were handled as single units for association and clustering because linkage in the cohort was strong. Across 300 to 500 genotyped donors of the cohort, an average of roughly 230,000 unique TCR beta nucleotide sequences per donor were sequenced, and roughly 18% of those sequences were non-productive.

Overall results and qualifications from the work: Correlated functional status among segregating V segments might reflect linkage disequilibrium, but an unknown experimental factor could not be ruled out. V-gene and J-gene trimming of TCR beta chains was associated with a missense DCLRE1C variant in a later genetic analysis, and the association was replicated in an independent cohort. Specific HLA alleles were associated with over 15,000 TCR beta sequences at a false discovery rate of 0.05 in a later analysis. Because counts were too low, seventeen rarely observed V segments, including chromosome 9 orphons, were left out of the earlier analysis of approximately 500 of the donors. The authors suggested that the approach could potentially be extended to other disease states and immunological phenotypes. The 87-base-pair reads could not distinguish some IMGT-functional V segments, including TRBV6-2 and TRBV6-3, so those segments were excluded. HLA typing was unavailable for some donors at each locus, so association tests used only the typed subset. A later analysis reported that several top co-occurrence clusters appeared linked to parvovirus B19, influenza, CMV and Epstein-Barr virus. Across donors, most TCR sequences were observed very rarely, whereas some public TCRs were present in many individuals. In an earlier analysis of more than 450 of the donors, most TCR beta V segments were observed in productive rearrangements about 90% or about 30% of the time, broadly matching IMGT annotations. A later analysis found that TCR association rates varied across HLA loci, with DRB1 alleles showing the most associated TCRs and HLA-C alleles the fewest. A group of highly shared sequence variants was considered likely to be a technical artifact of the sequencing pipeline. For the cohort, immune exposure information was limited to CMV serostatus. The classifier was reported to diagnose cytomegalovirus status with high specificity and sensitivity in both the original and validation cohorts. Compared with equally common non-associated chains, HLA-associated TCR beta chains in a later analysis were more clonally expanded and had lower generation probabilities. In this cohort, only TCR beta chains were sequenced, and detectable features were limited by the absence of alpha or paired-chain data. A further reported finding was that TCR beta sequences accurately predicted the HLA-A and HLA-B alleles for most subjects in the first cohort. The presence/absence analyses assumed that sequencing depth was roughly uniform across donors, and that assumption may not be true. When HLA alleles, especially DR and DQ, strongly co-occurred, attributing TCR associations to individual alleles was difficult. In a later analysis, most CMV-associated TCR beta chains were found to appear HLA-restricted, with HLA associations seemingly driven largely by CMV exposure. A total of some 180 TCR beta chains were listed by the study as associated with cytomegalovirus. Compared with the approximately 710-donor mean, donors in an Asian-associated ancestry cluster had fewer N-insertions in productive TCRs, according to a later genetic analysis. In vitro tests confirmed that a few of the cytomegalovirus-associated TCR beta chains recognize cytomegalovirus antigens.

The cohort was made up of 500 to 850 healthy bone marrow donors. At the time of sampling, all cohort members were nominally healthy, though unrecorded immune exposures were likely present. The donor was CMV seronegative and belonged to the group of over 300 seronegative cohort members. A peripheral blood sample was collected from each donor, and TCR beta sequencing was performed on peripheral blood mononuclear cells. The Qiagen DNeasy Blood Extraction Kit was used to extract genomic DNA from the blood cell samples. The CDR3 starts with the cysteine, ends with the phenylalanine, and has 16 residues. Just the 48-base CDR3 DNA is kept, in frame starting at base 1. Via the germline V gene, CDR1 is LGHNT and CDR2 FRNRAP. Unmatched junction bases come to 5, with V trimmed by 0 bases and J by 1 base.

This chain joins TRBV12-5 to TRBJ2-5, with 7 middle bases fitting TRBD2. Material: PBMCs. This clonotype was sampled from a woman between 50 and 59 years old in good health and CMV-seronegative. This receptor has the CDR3 CASGLVLSGAQETQYF. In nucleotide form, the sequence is TGTGCTAGTGGTTTGGTACTAAGCGGGGCCCAAGAGACCCAGTACTTC.